This T cell receptor beta chain is from a study of T cells after yellow fever vaccination. Study-level results: It was a small share of clonotypes that appeared in both CD4 and CD8 compartments.

Remarks on this clonotype: Its target is not known.

The CDR3 is made up of 15 amino acids. Per the germline V gene, CDR1 is KGHDR and CDR2 is SFDVKD. V was cut by 5 bases and J by 0 bases, with 11 bases left in between. TCRdb re-called the 5' RACE reads through MiXCR, storing one row per CDR3 protein. The sample lists 300,000 to 400,000 distinct CDR3 sequences, under 15% occurring once. The rearrangement uses TRBV24-1 and TRBJ2-3; no reliable D call. This TCR was sampled from a man between 18 and 35 years old who received the YFV17D yellow fever vaccine. Sample: CD4+ T cells sorted from PBMCs, taken 15 days after the yellow fever booster vaccination. Here the CDR3 reads CATSGSWASTDTQYF. The CDR3 DNA reads TGTGCCACCAGTGGCTCCTGGGCCAGCACAGATACGCAGTATTTT.